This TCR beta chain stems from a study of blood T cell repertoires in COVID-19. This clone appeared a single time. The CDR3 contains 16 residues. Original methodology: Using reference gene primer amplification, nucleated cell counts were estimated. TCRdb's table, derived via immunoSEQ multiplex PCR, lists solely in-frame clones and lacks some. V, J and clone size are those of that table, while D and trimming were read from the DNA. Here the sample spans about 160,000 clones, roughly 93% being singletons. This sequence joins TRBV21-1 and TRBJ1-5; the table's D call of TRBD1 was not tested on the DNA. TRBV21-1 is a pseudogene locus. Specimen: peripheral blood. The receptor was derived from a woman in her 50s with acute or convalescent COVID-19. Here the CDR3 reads CASSKGTGGRDQPQHF. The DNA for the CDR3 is TGTGCCAGCAGCAAGGGTACAGGGGGCAGGGATCAGCCCCAGCATTTT.